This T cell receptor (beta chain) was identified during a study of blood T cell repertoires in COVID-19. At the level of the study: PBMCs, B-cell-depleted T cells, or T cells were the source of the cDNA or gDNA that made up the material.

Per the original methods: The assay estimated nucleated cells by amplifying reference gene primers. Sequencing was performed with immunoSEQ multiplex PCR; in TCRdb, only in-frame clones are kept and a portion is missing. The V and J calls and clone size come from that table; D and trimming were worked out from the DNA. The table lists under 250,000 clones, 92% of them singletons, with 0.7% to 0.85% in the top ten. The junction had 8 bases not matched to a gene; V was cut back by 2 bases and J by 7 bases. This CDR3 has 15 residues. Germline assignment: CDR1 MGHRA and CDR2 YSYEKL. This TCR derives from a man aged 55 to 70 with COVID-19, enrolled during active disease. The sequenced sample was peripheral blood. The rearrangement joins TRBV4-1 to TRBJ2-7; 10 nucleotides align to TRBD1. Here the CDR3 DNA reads TGCGCCAGCAGCCAAACGACAGGGGGCTGGGGGGAGCAGTACTTC. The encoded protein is CASSQTTGGWGEQYF.